The T cell receptor (beta chain) described here comes from a study of blood T cell repertoires in COVID-19. Study background: Nucleic acid was either cDNA or gDNA, and it came from T cells, B-cell-depleted T cells, or PBMCs.

The CDR3 is 14 residues long. Germline V gives CDR1 SGHRS, CDR2 YFSETQ. V lost 7 bases, J lost 4 bases, and 9 bases stayed unmatched. TCRdb's table, derived via immunoSEQ multiplex PCR, lists solely in-frame clones and lacks some. This table has 200,000 to 300,000 clones, around 82% appearing once. The source is a human donor in a cohort sampled during active COVID-19. This chain links TRBV5-1 with TRBJ2-3; TRBD1 matches 7 bases. Input material: peripheral blood. CDR3 protein: CASAGGAGPDTQYF. For the CDR3, the DNA is TGCGCCAGCGCAGGGGGAGCAGGTCCAGATACGCAGTATTTT.